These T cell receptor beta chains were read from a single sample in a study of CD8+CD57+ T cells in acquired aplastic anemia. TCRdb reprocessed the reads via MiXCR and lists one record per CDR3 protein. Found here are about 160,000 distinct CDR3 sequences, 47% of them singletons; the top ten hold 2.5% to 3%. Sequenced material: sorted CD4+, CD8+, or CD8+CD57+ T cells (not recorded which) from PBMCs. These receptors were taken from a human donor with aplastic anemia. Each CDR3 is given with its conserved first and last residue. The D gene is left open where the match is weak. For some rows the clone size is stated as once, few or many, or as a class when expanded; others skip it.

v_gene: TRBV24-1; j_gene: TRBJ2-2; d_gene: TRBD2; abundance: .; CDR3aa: CATSGTSGGTGELFF; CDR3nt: TGTGCCACCAGTGGGACTAGCGGGGGCACCGGGGAGCTGTTTTTT
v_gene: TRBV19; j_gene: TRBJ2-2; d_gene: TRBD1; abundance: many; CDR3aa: CASKDRGITGELFF; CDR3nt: TGTGCCAGCAAGGACAGGGGAATCACCGGGGAGCTGTTTTTT
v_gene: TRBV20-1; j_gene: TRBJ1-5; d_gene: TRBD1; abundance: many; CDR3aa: CSARSAGQAGRNQPQHF; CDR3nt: TGCAGTGCTAGATCCGCCGGACAGGCTGGGCGCAATCAGCCCCAGCATTTT
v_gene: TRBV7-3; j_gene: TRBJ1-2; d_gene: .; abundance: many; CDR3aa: CASSLTGAGGYTF; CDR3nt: TGTGCCAGCAGCTTAACAGGGGCGGGTGGCTACACCTTC
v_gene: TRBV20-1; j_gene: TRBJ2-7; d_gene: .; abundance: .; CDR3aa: CSASLRNEQYF; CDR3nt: TGCAGTGCTAGTTTAAGGAACGAGCAGTACTTC
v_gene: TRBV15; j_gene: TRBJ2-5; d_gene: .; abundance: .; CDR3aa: CATSRGRDTLETQYF; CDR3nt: TGTGCCACCAGCAGAGGCAGGGATACTTTGGAGACCCAGTACTTC
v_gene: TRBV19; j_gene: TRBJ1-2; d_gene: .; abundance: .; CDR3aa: CASSIGGGYTF; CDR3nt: TGTGCCAGTAGTATAGGTGGGGGCTACACCTTC
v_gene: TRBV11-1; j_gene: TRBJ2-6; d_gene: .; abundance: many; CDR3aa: CASSRSDSRNSGANVLTF; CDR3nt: TGTGCCAGCAGCCGATCGGACAGTCGGAATTCTGGGGCCAACGTCCTGACTTTC
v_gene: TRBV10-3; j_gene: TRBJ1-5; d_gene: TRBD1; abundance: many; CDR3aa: CAISVDRGIAEPQHF; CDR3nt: TGTGCCATCAGTGTCGACAGGGGAATTGCGGAGCCCCAGCATTTT
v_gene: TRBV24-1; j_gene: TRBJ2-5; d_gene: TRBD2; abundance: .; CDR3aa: CATSDLGLAGETQYF; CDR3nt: TGTGCCACCAGTGATTTGGGACTAGCTGGAGAGACCCAGTACTTC
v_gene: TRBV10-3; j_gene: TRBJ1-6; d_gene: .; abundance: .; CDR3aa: CAISEDSANSPLHF; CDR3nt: TGTGCCATCAGTGAGGATAGTGCTAATTCACCCCTCCACTTT
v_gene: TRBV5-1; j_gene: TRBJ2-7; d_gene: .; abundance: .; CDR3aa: CASSSGQLYEQYF; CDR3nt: TGCGCCAGCAGCTCCGGACAGCTCTACGAGCAGTACTTC
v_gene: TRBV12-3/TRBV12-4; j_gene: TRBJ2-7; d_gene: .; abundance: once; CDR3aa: CASSEEGGGSSYEQYF; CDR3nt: TGTGCCAGCAGTGAAGAGGGGGGGGGCTCCTCCTACGAGCAGTACTTC
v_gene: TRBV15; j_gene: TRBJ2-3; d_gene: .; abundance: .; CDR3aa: CATSRGSITGTGADTQYF; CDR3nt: TGTGCCACCAGCAGGGGAAGCATTACAGGGACTGGGGCAGATACGCAGTATTTT
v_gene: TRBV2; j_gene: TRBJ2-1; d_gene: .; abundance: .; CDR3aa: CASSEDTINEQFF; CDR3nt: TGTGCCAGCAGTGAGGACACAATCAATGAGCAGTTCTTC
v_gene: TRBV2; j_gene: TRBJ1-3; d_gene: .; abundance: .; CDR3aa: CASMAWSGNTIYF; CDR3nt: TGTGCCAGCATGGCGTGGTCTGGAAACACCATATATTTT
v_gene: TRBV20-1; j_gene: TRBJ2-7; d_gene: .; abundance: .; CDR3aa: CSARQGSGEDEQYF; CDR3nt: TGCAGTGCTAGGCAGGGTAGCGGTGAGGACGAGCAGTACTTC
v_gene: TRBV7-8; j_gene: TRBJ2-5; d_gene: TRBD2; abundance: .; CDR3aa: CASSLKGLDLAGGRETQYF; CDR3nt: TGTGCCAGCAGCTTAAAAGGCCTAGATTTAGCGGGAGGGAGAGAGACCCAGTACTTC
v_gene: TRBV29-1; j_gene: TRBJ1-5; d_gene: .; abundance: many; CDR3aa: CSVDEGGGNQPQHF; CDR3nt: TGCAGCGTTGATGAGGGAGGGGGCAATCAGCCCCAGCATTTT
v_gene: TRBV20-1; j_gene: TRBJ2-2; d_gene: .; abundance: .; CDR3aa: CSARERGVNTGELFF; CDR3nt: TGCAGTGCTAGAGAAAGGGGCGTGAACACCGGGGAGCTGTTTTTT
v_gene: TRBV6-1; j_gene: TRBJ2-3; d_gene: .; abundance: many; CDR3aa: CASTGGISDTQYF; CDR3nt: TGTGCCAGCACTGGCGGGATCTCAGATACGCAGTATTTT
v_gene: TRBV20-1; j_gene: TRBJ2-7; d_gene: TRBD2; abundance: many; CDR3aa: CSAREPAGGRASYEQYF; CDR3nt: TGCAGTGCTAGAGAGCCCGCTGGAGGGAGGGCCTCCTACGAGCAGTACTTC
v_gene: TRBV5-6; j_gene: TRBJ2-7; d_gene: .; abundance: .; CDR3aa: CASSLGDTVYEQYF; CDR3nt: TGTGCCAGCAGCTTGGGGGACACGGTCTACGAGCAGTACTTC
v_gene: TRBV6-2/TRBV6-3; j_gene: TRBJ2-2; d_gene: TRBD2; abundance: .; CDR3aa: CASRGGLAVVGELFF; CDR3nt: TGTGCCAGCAGGGGAGGACTAGCAGTGGTCGGGGAGCTGTTTTTT
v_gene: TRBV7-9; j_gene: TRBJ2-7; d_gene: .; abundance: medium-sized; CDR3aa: CASSLGSYEQYF; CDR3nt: TGTGCCAGCAGCTTAGGGTCCTACGAGCAGTACTTC
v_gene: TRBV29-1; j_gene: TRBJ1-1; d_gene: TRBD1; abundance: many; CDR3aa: CSVGTGNTEAFF; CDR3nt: TGCAGCGTTGGGACAGGTAACACTGAAGCTTTCTTT
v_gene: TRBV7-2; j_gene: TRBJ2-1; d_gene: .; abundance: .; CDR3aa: CASSLGTKQFF; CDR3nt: TGTGCCAGCAGCTTAGGGACGAAGCAGTTCTTC
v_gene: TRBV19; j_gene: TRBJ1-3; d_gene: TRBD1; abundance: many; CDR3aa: CASSIFGQVISGNTIYF; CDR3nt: TGTGCCAGTAGTATATTCGGACAGGTCATCTCTGGAAACACCATATATTTT
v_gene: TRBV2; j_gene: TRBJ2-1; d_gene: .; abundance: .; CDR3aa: CASRWVNEQFF; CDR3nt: TGTGCCAGCAGATGGGTAAATGAGCAGTTCTTC
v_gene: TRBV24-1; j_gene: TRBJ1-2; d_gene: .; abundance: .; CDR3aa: CATSDTRDTVGYTF; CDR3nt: TGTGCCACCAGTGATACCCGGGACACAGTAGGCTACACCTTC
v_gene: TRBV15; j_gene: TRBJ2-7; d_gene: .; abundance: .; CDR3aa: CATSTKSEQYF; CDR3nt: TGTGCCACCAGCACGAAGTCCGAGCAGTACTTC
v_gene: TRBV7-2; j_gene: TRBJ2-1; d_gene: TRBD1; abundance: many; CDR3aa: CASSEQGVTNEQFF; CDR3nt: TGTGCCAGCAGCGAACAGGGGGTTACGAATGAGCAGTTCTTC
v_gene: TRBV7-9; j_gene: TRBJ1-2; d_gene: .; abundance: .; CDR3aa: CASSLVGVYGYTF; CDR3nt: TGTGCCAGCAGCTTGGTCGGGGTATATGGCTACACCTTC
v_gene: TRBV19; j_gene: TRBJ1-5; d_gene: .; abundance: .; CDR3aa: CATSQGVGNQPQHF; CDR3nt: TGTGCCACTTCACAGGGAGTCGGCAATCAGCCCCAGCATTTT
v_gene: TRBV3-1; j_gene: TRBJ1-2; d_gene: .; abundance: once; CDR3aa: CASSPSRDKNGYTF; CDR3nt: TGTGCCAGCAGCCCAAGCCGGGACAAAAATGGCTACACCTTC
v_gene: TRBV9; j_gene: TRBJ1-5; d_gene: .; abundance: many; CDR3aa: CASSVAGFGQPQHF; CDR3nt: TGTGCCAGCAGCGTAGCGGGTTTCGGTCAGCCCCAGCATTTT
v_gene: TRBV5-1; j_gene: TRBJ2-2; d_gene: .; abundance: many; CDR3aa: CASSPTFGGTGELFF; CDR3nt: TGCGCCAGCAGCCCGACGTTTGGAGGGACCGGGGAGCTGTTTTTT
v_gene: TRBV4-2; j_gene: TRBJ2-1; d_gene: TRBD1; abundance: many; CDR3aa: CASNTDQGVGNEQFF; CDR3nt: TGTGCCAGCAACACAGACCAGGGGGTTGGCAATGAGCAGTTCTTC
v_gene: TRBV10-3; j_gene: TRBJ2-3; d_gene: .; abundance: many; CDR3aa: CAISGGEDTQYF; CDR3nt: TGTGCCATCAGTGGGGGGGAGGATACGCAGTATTTT
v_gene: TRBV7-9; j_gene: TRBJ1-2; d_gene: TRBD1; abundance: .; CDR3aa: CASSAGGNYGYTF; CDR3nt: TGTGCCAGCAGTGCAGGGGGGAACTATGGCTACACCTTC
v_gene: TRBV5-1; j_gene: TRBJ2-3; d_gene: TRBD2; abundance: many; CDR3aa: CASRMEPSGRAGTQYF; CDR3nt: TGCGCCAGCAGAATGGAGCCTAGCGGGAGGGCCGGTACGCAGTATTTT
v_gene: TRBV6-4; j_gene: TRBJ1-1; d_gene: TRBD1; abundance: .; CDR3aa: CARDRGGNTEAFF; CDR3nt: TGTGCTAGGGACAGGGGGGGAAACACTGAAGCTTTCTTT
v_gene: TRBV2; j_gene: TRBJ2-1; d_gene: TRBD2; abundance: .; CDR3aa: CASSRGGNEQFF; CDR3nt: TGTGCCAGCAGTCGCGGGGGGAATGAGCAGTTCTTC
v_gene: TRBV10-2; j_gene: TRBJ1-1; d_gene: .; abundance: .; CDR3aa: CASSPSPDGAEAFF; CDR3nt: TGCGCCAGCAGCCCTTCACCGGACGGGGCTGAAGCTTTCTTT
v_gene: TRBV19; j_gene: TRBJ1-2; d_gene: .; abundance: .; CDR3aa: CASSIGPYNYGYTF; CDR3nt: TGTGCCAGTAGTATTGGTCCGTACAACTATGGCTACACCTTC
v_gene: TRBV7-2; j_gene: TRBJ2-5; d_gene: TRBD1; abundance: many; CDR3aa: CASGGAGGPQETQYF; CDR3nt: TGTGCCAGCGGAGGAGCAGGGGGACCACAAGAGACCCAGTACTTC
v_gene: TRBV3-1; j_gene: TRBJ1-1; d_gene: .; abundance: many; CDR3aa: CASSLDREAFF; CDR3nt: TGTGCCAGCAGCCTCGACAGGGAAGCTTTCTTT
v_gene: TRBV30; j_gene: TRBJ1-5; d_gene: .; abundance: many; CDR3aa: CAWSAGSNQPQHF; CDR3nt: TGTGCCTGGAGTGCGGGCAGCAATCAGCCCCAGCATTTT
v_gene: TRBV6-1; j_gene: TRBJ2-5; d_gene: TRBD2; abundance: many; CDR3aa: CASSDRTSGRAGETQYF; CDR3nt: TGTGCCAGCAGTGACCGGACTAGCGGGAGGGCCGGGGAGACCCAGTACTTC
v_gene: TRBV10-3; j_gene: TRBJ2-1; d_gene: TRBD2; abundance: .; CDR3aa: CASRRGVAGGYNEQFF; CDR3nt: TGTGCCAGCAGGAGGGGGGTAGCGGGGGGTTACAATGAGCAGTTCTTC
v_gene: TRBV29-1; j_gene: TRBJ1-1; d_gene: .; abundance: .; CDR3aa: CSVDPMNTEAFF; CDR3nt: TGCAGCGTTGACCCAATGAACACTGAAGCTTTCTTT
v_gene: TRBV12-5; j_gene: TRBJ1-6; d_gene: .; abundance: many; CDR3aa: CASGLLATDYSPLHF; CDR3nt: TGTGCTAGTGGTTTGCTCGCCACAGACTATTCACCCCTCCACTTT
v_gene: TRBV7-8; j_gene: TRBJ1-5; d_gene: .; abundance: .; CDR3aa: CASSLAAGGPQPQHF; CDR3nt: TGTGCCAGCAGCTTAGCGGCGGGAGGGCCTCAGCCCCAGCATTTT
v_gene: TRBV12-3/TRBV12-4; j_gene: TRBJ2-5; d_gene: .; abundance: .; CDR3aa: CASSFRQRETQYF; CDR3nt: TGTGCCAGCAGTTTTCGTCAGAGAGAGACCCAGTACTTC
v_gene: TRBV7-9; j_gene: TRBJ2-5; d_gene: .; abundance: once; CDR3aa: CASSPPLAVSQETQYF; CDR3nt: TGTGCCAGCAGCCCTCCCCTGGCTGTTTCGCAAGAGACCCAGTACTTC